Shown below are 21 T cell receptor beta chains from a single sample sequenced in a study of blood T cell repertoires in COVID-19. Data came from immunoSEQ multiplex PCR; TCRdb stores just in-frame clones and leaves some out. Of about 70,000 clones in the sample, 82% were seen once. The sequenced sample was peripheral blood. Receptor source: a woman aged 55-75 years with acute or convalescent COVID-19.

V usage is TRBV12-3 or TRBV12-4 and J usage is TRBJ1-1; D call uncertain. CDR3 length: 13 amino acids. V was trimmed by 0 bases and J by 11 bases, leaving 13 bases between them. The CDR3 DNA is TGTGCCAGCAGTTTAGCGGGAGGGTCGGTGGCTTTCTTT. Translation gives CASSLAGGSVAFF.

This clone was counted a single time. The gene calls are TRBV12-5 and TRBJ1-2; D remains ambiguous. The V end lost 5 bases, the J end lost 4 bases, and 11 bases lay between the germline ends. In germline, CDR1 is LGHNT, CDR2 FRNRAP. The CDR3 totals 13 residues. The CDR3 spells CASGPPGSYGYTF. CDR3 nucleotide sequence: TGTGCTAGTGGTCCTCCCGGGTCCTATGGCTACACCTTC.

About this clone itself: The junction differs from germline at one of its ends, possibly a read error. The gene calls are TRBV6-5 and TRBJ2-1; TRBD2 matches 15 bases. This CDR3 has 14 residues. CDR1 and CDR2 (germline): MNHEY, SVGAGI. The CDR3, as DNA: TGTGCCAGCAGCCCGGGACTAGCGGGGGGCGATCGGGTCTTC. It specifies CASSPGLAGGDRVF.

The chain combines TRBV2 with TRBJ2-3, with TRBD2 matching 8 bases. Germline CDR1 is SNHLY and CDR2 is FYNNEI. V trimming: 2 bases; J trimming: 2 bases; junction bases outside the gene matches: 3. The CDR3 is 15 residues long. CDR3 sequence (DNA): TGTGCCAGCAGTGAAACGGGGGGGACCACAGATACGCAGTATTTT. Residues: CASSETGGTTDTQYF.

The chain employs TRBV15 and TRBJ1-2; D might be TRBD1 (6 bases). The CDR3 runs to 14 residues. Trimming shortened V by 1 base and J by 4 bases, and 10 bases separated the two germline ends. Germline CDR1 is LNHNV and CDR2 is YYDKDF (reference sequence). The CDR3 region has the DNA TGTGCCACCAGCAGAGTTCAGGGGAGCTATGGCTACACCTTC. It specifies CATSRVQGSYGYTF.

The gene calls are TRBV12-3 or TRBV12-4 and TRBJ1-5, with a weak D call TRBD1 (5 bases). The CDR3 sequence is 13 residues long. Trimming cost V 2 bases and J 6 bases, with 8 bases left between them. CDR3 sequence: CASSLQGTQPQHF. In DNA, the CDR3 is TGTGCCAGCAGTTTACAGGGTACTCAGCCCCAGCATTTT.

This clone was observed once. The gene calls are TRBV13 and TRBJ2-7; 10 nucleotides agree with TRBD2. Trimming removed 0 bases from V and 1 base from J; junction bases left unmatched: 0. Germline CDR1 is PRHDT and CDR2 is FYEKMQ (reference sequence). CDR3 size: 15 residues. CDR3 nucleotides: TGTGCCAGCAGCTTAGGTAGCGGGAGGTCCTACGAGCAGTACTTC. Amino acids: CASSLGSGRSYEQYF.

This chain links TRBV18 with TRBJ1-1, with 8 bases fitting TRBD1. The CDR3 totals 16 residues. The V gene end was trimmed by 5 bases and the J gene end by 2 bases; junction bases not matched to a gene: 10. CDR1 KGHSH and CDR2 LQKENI come from the germline V gene. The CDR3 here is CASSASGTGINTEAFF. The CDR3 DNA follows: TGTGCCAGCTCAGCCTCCGGGACAGGAATTAACACTGAAGCTTTCTTT.

V usage is TRBV19 and J usage is TRBJ1-3; 9 bases map to TRBD1. Germline CDR1 reads LNHDA; CDR2 reads SQIVND (reference sequence). V lost 4 bases, J lost 1 base, and 2 bases stayed unmatched. The CDR3 has 15 amino acids. The CDR3 coding sequence is TGTGCCAGTAGTACTGGGACAGGGTCTGGAAACACCATATATTTT. Translating it yields CASSTGTGSGNTIYF.

The CDR3 DNA is TGTGCCAGCAGCCTTGGACACATGGGCAATCAGCCCCAGCATTTT. Its translation is CASSLGHMGNQPQHF. The chain is built from TRBV3-1 (or the pseudogene TRBV3-2) and TRBJ1-5; tentative D call: TRBD1 (5 bases). V was pared by 4 bases and J by 2 bases, with 12 bases between. The CDR3 contains 15 residues. Germline V gene sequence: CDR1 LGHDT, CDR2 YNNKEL (reference sequence).

This clone was recorded only once. V and J are TRBV5-6 and TRBJ2-2; TRBD1 aligns across 7 bases. The CDR3 totals 15 residues. Trimming took 7 bases from V and 4 from J; bases not matched to a gene: 10. Germline V lookup: CDR1 SGHDT, CDR2 YYEEEE. In nucleotides, the CDR3 is TGTGCCAGCGGCTACGGAAGGGGGCGCACCGGGGAGCTGTTTTTT. Protein product: CASGYGRGRTGELFF. The full variable domain, in which reference TRBV5-6 and TRBJ2-2 provide the parts outside the CDR3, is DAGVTQSPTHLIKTRGQQVTLRCSPKSGHDTVSWYQQALGQGPQFIFQYYEEEERQRGNFPDRFSGHQFPNYSSELNVNALLLGDSALYLCASGYGRGRTGELFFGEGSRLTVL.

This clone has only one observation. This rearrangement joins TRBV4-1 to TRBJ1-5; weak D call: TRBD1 (5 bases). This CDR3 region has 16 residues. Germline V gene data show CDR1 as MGHRA and CDR2 as YSYEKL. The ends were cut back, 0 bases at V and 4 bases at J, with 13 bases in the middle. The CDR3 protein is CASSQDIRTGNQPQHF. The CDR3, as DNA: TGCGCCAGCAGCCAAGATATTCGTACAGGAAATCAGCCCCAGCATTTT.

The V call is TRBV5-1, the J call TRBJ2-3; 12 nucleotides agree with TRBD2. J gave up 0 bases and V 4 bases, and 6 bases lay outside the gene matches. This CDR3 spans 17 amino acids. CDR1 SGHRS and CDR2 YFSETQ come from the germline V gene. CDR3 nucleotide sequence: TGCGCCAGCAGCCCGGGGACTAGCGGGTTCAGCACAGATACGCAGTATTTT. Its translation: CASSPGTSGFSTDTQYF.

This clone occurred once. The rearrangement joins TRBV6-5 to TRBJ2-1, with 8 bases lining up with TRBD2. Looked up from germline, CDR1 is MNHEY and CDR2 is SVGAGI. Trimming at V came to 7 bases and at J to 4 bases, leaving 6 bases not matched to a gene. The CDR3 loop spans 14 amino acids. The CDR3 DNA follows: TGTGCCAGCAAGGTTGCGGGGGGATACAATGAGCAGTTCTTC. This codes for CASKVAGGYNEQFF.

Only a few counts were recorded for this clone. This chain connects TRBV7-3 to TRBJ2-7, with 9 bases matching TRBD1. The CDR3 length is 14 residues. The V gene's germline CDR1 is SGHTA and CDR2 FQGTGA. The V gene end was trimmed by 1 base and the J gene end by 4 bases; junction bases not matched to a gene: 2. The DNA for the CDR3 is TGTGCCAGCAGCTTAAAAGGGACAGGGTACGAGCAGTACTTC. Translation: CASSLKGTGYEQYF.

The count of this clone is one. This chain links TRBV30 with TRBJ1-1, with unresolved D. Deletions cut 2 bases from V and 3 bases from J, with 13 bases between. The germline CDR1 and CDR2 sequences are GTSNPN and SVGIG (reference sequence). The CDR3 is made up of 14 amino acids. The CDR3 DNA reads as TGTGCCTGGAGTCCCGGGGAGGGCTACACTGAAGCTTTCTTT. Its protein product is CAWSPGEGYTEAFF.

For this clone: The same CDR3 can be traced to other DNA sequences in this sample. The chain employs TRBV11-2 and TRBJ2-1; D perhaps matches TRBD1 (5 bases). With 3 bases removed from V and 0 bases from J, the gap between germline ends came to 12 bases. This CDR3 has 16 amino acids. The germline CDR1 and CDR2 sequences are SGHAT and FQNNGV. The DNA for the CDR3 is TGTGCCAGCAGCTTCGACAGCGCAAGCTCCTACAATGAGCAGTTCTTC. The encoded protein is CASSFDSASSYNEQFF.

CDR3 DNA sequence: TGTGCCAGCCGGATAGGGCAGGGTTATGGCTACACCTTC. The encoded protein is CASRIGQGYGYTF. The chain links TRBV2 to TRBJ1-2, with a weak D call TRBD1 (5 bases). This CDR3 region has 13 residues. CDR1 and CDR2 from the germline V gene are SNHLY and FYNNEI. The V gene lost 8 bases and the J gene lost 5 bases, with 15 bases spanning the gap.

The rearrangement joins TRBV9 to TRBJ1-2; D not certain. Germline V lookup: CDR1 SGDLS, CDR2 YYNGEE. There are 15 residues in the CDR3. The V and J ends lost 4 bases and 7 bases respectively, with 20 bases between them. The DNA of the CDR3 is TGTGCCAGCAGCTTTAACTCGGCTAGCCTTTTTGGCTACACCTTC. Residues: CASSFNSASLFGYTF.

The rearrangement uses TRBV12-3 or TRBV12-4 and TRBJ1-2, with TRBD1 identical over 7 bases. This CDR3 region has 13 residues. V trimming: 4 bases; J trimming: 6 bases; junction bases outside the gene matches: 5. In DNA form, the CDR3 reads TGTGCCAGCAGTTCTCGCGGGACAGATGGCTACACCTTC. This sequence encodes CASSSRGTDGYTF.

This clone was found a few times. The V and J genes are TRBV10-2 and TRBJ2-1, with TRBD2 matching over 9 bases. The trim removed 6 bases at V and 1 base at J, leaving 16 bases unmatched. The CDR3 has 19 amino acids. Looked up from germline, CDR1 is WSHSY and CDR2 is SAAADI. DNA of the CDR3: TGCGCCAGCAGCGATGGGGGATTTAGCGGGAGTATATCCTACAATGAGCAGTTCTTC. Translated, it gives CASSDGGFSGSISYNEQFF.